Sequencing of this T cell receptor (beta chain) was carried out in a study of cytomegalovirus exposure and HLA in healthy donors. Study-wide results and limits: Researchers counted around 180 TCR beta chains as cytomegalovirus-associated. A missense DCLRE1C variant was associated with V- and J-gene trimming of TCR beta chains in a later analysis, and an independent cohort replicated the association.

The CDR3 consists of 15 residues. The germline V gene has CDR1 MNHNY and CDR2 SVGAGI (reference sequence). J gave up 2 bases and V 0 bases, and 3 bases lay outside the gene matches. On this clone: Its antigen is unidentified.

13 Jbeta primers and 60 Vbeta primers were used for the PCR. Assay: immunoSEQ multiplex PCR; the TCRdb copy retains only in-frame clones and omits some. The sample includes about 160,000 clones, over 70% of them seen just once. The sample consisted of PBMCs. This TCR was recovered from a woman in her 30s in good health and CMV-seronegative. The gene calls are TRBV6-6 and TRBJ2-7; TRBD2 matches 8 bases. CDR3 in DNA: TGTGCCAGCAGTTACTCCCGGGGGGGCCCCTACGAGCAGTACTTC. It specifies CASSYSRGGPYEQYF.